A single count supports the clone carrying this T cell receptor (beta chain). Its antigen is undetermined. This sample was included in a study of shared clonotypes between healthy human individuals. General study findings and limits: Clonotype sharing levels among donors were expected to vary with sequencing depth. Shared clonotypes across all four donors exceeded non-shared ones in generation probability.

In the authors' workflow: Filtering differed since immunoSEQ provided only junctions, with no quality scores. Measured with immunoSEQ multiplex PCR; TCRdb has only the in-frame clones, and not every one. The V and J calls and clone size are taken from that table; D and trimming were inferred from the DNA. The data show about 660,000 clones, around 67% seen once. This CDR3 is 14 amino acids long. CDR1 and CDR2 from the germline V gene are SNHLY and FYNNEI. The trim removed 8 bases at V and 2 bases at J, leaving 8 bases unmatched. The specimen was memory CD4+ T cells sorted from blood. The subset here: CD45RA-negative fraction. The clonotype originates from a woman aged 25 to 39 in good health. The chain combines TRBV2 with TRBJ2-5; 7 bases match TRBD1. CDR3 sequence reads: CASGGQARQETQYF. DNA of the CDR3: TGTGCCAGCGGCGGACAGGCCCGACAAGAGACCCAGTACTTC. Full variable domain (rest looked up from reference TRBV2 and TRBJ2-5): EPEVTQTPSHQVTQMGQEVILRCVPISNHLYFYWYRQILGQKVEFLVSFYNNEISEKSEIFDDQFSVERPDGSNFTLKIRSTKLEDSAMYFCASGGQARQETQYFGPGTRLLVL.